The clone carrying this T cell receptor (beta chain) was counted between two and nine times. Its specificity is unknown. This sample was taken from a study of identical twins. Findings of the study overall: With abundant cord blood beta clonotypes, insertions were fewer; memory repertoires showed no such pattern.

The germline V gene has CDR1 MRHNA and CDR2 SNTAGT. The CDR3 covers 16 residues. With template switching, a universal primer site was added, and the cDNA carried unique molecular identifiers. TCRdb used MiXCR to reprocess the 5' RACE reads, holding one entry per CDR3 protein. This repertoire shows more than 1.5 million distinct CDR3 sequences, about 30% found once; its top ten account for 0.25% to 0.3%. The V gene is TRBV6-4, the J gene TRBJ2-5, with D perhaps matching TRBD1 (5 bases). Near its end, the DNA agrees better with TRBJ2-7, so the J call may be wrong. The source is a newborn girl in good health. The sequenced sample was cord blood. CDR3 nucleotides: TGTGCCAGCAGTGACTCGACGATCAGGGAACCTTACGAGCAGTACTTC. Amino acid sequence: CASSDSTIREPYEQYF.